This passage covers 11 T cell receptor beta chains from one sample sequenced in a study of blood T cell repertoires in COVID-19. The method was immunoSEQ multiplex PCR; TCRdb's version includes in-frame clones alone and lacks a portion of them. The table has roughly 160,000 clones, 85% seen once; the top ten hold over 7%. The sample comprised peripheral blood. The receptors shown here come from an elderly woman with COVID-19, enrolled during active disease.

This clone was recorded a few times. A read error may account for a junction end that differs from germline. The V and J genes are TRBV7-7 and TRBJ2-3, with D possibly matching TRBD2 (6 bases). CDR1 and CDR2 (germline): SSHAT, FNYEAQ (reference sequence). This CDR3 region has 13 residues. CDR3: CASSLLGGDTQYF. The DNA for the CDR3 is TGTGCTAGCAGCTTATTAGGAGGGGATACGCAGTATTTT.

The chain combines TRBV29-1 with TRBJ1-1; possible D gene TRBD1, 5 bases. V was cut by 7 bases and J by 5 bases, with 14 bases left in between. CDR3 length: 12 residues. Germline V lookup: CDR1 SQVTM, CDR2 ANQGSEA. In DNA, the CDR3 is TGCAGCGCGTCCCCGGCAGGGACTGAAGCTTTCTTT. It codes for CSASPAGTEAFF.

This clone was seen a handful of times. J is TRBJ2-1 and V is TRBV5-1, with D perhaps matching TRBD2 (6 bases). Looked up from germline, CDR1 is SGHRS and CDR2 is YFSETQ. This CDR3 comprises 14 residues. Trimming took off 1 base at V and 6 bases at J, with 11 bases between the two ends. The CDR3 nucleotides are TGCGCCAGCAGCTTGATCGCGGAGGGCAATGAGCAGTTCTTC. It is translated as CASSLIAEGNEQFF.

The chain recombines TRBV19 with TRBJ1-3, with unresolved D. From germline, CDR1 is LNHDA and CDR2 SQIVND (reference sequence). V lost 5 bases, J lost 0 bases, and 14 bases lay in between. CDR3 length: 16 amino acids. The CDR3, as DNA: TGTGCCAGTAGTGCCCGCCTACTGAACTCTGGAAACACCATATATTTT. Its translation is CASSARLLNSGNTIYF.

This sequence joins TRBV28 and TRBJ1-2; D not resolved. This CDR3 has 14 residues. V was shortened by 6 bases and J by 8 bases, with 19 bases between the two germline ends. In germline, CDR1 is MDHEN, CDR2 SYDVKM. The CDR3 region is CASSLYSRWSGYTF. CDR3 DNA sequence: TGTGCCAGCAGCCTGTACTCTCGATGGAGCGGCTACACCTTC.

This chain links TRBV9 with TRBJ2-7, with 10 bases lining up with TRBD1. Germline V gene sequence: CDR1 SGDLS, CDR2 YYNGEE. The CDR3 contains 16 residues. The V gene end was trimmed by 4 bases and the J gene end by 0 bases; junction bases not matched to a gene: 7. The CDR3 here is CASSRTGQGSSYEQYF. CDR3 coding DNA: TGTGCCAGCAGCCGGACGGGACAGGGGAGCTCCTACGAGCAGTACTTC.

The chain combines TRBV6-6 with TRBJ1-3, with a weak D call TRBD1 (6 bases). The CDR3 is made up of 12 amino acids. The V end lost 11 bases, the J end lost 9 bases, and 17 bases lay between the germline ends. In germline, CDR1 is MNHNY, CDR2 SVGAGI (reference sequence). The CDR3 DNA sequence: TGTGCCTCCGGGACATCTAGGGGCACCATATATTTT. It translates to CASGTSRGTIYF.

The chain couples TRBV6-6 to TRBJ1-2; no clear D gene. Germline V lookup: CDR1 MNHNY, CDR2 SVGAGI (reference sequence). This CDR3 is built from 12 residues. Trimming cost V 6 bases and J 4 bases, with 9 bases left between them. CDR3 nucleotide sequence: TGTGCCAGCAGGGAAGGGAGCTATGGCTACACCTTC. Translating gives CASREGSYGYTF.

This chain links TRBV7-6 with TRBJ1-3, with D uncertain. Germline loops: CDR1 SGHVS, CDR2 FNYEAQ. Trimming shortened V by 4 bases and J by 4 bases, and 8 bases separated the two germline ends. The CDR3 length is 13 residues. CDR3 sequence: CASSSGAGNTIYF. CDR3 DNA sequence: TGTGCCAGCAGCTCCGGAGCAGGAAACACCATATATTTT.

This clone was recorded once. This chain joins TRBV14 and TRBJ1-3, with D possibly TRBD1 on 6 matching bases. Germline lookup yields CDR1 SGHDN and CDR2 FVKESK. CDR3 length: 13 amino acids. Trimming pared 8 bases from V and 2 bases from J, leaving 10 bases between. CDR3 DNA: TGTGCCAGCGCACAGGGTCCTGGAAACACCATATATTTT. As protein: CASAQGPGNTIYF. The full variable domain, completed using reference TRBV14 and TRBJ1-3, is EAGVTQFPSHSVIEKGQTVTLRCDPISGHDNLYWYRRVMGKEIKFLLHFVKESKQDESGMPNNRFLAERTGGTYSTLKVQPAELEDSGVYFCASAQGPGNTIYFGEGSWLTVV.

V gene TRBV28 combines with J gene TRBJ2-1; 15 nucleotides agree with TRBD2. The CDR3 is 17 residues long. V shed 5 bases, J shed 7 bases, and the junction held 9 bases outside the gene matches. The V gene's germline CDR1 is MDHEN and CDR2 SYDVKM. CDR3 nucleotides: TGTGCCAGCAGTCCCCCCACCGGGACTAGCGGGAGGAATGAGCAGTTCTTC. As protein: CASSPPTGTSGRNEQFF.